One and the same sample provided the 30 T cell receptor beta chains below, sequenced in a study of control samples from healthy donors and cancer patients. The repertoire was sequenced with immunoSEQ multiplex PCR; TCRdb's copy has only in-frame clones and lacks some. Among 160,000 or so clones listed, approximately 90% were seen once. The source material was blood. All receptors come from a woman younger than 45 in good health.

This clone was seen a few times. For the CDR3, the DNA is TGTGCCAGCAGTGAAGCAGGCCGTAGCAATCAGCCCCAGCATTTT. Its protein product is CASSEAGRSNQPQHF. The rearrangement links TRBV6-1 to TRBJ1-5; D is undetermined. Deletions cut 0 bases from V and 0 bases from J, with 6 bases between. The CDR3 is 15 residues long. Germline V gives CDR1 MNHNS, CDR2 SASEGT.

The chain's CDR3 is CAWSSDRAGNTIYF. As DNA, the CDR3 is TGTGCCTGGAGTTCGGACAGGGCTGGAAACACCATATATTTT. The V gene is TRBV30, the J gene TRBJ1-3; TRBD1 aligns across 8 bases. This CDR3 spans 14 amino acids. Trimming removed 2 bases from V and 2 bases from J; junction bases left unmatched: 2. Germline loops: CDR1 GTSNPN, CDR2 SVGIG (reference sequence).

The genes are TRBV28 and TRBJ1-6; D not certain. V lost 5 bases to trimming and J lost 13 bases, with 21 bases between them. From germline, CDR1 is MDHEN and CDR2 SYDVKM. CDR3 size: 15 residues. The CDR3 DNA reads TGTGCCAGCAGTGTCGGGCCACCGGGAGATTATCCCCTCCACTTT. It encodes CASSVGPPGDYPLHF.

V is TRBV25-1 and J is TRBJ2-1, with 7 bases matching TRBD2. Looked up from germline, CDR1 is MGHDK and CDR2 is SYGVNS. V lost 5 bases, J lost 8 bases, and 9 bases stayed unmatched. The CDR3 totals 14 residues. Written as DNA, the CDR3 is TGTGCCAGCAGTCTCTATGGCGGGAGCTATGAGCAGTTCTTC. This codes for CASSLYGGSYEQFF.

This chain's CDR3 is CASSQEGGGLGYTF. CDR3 bases: TGCGCCAGCAGCCAAGAAGGAGGCGGTCTGGGCTACACCTTC. The chain uses TRBV4-3 and TRBJ1-2, with D unclear. CDR1 and CDR2 from the germline V gene are LGHNA and YSLEER. This CDR3 has 14 residues. The V gene lost 0 bases and the J gene lost 8 bases, with 13 bases spanning the gap.

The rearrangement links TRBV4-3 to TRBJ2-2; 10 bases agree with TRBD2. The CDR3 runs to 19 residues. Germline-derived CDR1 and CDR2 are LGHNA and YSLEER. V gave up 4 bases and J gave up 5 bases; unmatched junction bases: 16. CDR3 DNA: TGCGCCAGCAGCCCCCTGGCGACTAGCGGGTCCGCCGGGACCGGGGAGCTGTTTTTT. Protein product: CASSPLATSGSAGTGELFF.

The CDR3 nucleotides are TGCGCCACCCATCCCGGGACCTCTCCGTACGAGCAGTACTTC. It encodes CATHPGTSPYEQYF. J is TRBJ2-7 and V is TRBV5-1, with D possibly called TRBD1 or TRBD2 (5 bases each). From germline, CDR1 is SGHRS and CDR2 YFSETQ. This CDR3 has 14 residues. V was trimmed by 9 bases and J by 4 bases, leaving 20 bases between them.

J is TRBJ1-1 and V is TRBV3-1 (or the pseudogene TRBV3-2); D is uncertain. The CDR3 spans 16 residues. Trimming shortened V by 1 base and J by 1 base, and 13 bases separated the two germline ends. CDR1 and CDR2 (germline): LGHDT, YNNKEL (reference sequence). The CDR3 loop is CASSQVASRRNTEAFF. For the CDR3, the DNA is TGTGCCAGCAGCCAAGTGGCCAGTCGGAGGAACACTGAAGCTTTCTTT.

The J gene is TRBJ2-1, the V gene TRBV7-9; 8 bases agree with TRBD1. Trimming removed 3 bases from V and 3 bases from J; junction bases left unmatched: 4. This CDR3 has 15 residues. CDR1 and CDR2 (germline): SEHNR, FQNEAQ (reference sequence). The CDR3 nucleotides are TGTGCCAGCAGCTTCGACAGGGGCGACTACAATGAGCAGTTCTTC. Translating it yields CASSFDRGDYNEQFF. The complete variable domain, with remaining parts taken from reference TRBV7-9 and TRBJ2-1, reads DTGVSQNPRHKITKRGQNVTFRCDPISEHNRLYWYRQTLGQGPEFLTYFQNEAQLEKSRLLSDRFSAERPKGSFSTLEIQRTEQGDSAMYLCASSFDRGDYNEQFFGPGTRLTVL.

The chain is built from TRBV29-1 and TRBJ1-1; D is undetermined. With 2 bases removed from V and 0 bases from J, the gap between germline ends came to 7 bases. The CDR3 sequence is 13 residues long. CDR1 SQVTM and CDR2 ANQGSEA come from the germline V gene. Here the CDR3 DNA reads TGCAGCGTTGAACTACGGTTGAACACTGAAGCTTTCTTT. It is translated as CSVELRLNTEAFF.

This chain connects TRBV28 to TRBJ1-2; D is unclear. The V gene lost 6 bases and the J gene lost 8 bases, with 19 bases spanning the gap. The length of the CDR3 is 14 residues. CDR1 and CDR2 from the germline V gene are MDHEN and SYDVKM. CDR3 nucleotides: TGTGCCAGCAGCCCCCTCTCGAGGGTAGGAGGCTACACCTTC. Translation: CASSPLSRVGGYTF.

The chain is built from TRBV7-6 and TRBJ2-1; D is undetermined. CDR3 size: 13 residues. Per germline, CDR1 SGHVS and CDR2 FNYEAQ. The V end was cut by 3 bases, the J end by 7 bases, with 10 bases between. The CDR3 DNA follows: TGTGCCAGCAGCTTTCTGCCGTCGAATGAGCAGTTCTTC. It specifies CASSFLPSNEQFF.

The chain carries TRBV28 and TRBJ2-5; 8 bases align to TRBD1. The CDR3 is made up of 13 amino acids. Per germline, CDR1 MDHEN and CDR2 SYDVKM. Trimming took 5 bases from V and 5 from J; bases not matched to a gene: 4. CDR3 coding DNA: TGTGCCAGCAGTGACAGGGGTCGCGAGACCCAGTACTTC. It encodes CASSDRGRETQYF.

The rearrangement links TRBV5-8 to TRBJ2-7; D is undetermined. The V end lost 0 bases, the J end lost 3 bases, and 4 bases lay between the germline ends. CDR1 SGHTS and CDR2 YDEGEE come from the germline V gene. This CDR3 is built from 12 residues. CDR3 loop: CASSLVLYEQYF. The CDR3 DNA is TGTGCCAGCAGCTTGGTCCTCTACGAGCAGTACTTC. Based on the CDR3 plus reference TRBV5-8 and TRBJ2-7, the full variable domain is EAGVTQSPTHLIKTRGQQATLRCSPISGHTSVYWYQQALGLGLQFLLWYDEGEERNRGNFPPRFSGRQFPNYSSELNVNALELEDSALYLCASSLVLYEQYFGPGTRLTVT.

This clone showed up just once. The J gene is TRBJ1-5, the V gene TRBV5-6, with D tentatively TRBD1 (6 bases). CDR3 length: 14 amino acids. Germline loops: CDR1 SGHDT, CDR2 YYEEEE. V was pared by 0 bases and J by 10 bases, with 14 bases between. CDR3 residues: CASSLGTVASPQHF. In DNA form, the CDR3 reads TGTGCCAGCAGCTTGGGGACAGTGGCAAGCCCCCAGCATTTT.

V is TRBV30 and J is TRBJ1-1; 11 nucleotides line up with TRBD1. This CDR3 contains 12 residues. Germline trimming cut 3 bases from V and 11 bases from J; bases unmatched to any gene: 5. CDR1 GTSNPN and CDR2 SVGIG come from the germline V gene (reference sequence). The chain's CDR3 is CAWSRGQGAAFF. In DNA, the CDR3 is TGTGCCTGGAGCCGAGGACAGGGGGCGGCTTTCTTT.

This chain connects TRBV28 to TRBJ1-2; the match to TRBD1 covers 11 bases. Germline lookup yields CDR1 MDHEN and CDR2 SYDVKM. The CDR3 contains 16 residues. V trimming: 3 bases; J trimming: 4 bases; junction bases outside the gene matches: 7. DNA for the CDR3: TGTGCCAGCAGTTTTGGTCGGGACAGGGGGACCTATGGCTACACCTTC. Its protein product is CASSFGRDRGTYGYTF.

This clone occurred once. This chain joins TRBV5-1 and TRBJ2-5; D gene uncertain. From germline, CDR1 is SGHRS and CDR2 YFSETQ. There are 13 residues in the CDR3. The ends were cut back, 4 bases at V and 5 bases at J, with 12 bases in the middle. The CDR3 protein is CASSPDVGETQYF. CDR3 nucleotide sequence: TGCGCCAGCAGCCCGGATGTTGGGGAGACCCAGTACTTC.

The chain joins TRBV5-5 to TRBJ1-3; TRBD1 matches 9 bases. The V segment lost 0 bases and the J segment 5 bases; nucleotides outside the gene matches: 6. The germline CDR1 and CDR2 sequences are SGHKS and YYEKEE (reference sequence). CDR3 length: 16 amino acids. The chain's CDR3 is CASSLARTGERNTIYF. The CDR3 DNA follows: TGTGCCAGCAGCTTGGCCAGGACAGGGGAAAGAAACACCATATATTTT.

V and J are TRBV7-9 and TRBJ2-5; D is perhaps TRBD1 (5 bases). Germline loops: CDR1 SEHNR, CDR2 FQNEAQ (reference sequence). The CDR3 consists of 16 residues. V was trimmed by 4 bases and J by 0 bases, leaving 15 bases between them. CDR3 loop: CASSSREIRDQETQYF. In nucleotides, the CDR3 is TGTGCCAGCAGCTCCAGGGAAATTAGGGACCAAGAGACCCAGTACTTC.

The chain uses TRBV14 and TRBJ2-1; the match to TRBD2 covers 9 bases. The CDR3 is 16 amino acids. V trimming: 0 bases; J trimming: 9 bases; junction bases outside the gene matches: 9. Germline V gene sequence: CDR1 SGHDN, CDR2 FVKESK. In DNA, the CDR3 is TGTGCCAGCAGCCAAGAGGGGAGCGGGAGGAGAAGTGAGCAGTTCTTC. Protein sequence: CASSQEGSGRRSEQFF.

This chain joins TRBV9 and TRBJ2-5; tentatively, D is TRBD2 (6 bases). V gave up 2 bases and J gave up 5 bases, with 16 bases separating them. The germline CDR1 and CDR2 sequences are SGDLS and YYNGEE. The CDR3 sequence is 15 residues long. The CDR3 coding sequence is TGTGCCAGCAGCGTGACCGGCGGAGGAGGGGAGACCCAGTACTTC. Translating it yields CASSVTGGGGETQYF.

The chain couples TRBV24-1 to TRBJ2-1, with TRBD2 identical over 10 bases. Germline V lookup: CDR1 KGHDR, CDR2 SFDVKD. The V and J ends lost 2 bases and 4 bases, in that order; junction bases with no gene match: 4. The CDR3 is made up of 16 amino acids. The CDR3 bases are TGTGCCACCAGTGATTGGACTAGCGGAACTTACAATGAGCAGTTCTTC. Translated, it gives CATSDWTSGTYNEQFF.

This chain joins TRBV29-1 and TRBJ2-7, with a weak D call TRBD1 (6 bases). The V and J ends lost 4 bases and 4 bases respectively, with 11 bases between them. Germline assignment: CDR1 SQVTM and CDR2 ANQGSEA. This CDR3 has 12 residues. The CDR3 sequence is CSVGRTDYEQYF. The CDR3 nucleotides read TGCAGCGTTGGTCGGACAGATTACGAGCAGTACTTC.

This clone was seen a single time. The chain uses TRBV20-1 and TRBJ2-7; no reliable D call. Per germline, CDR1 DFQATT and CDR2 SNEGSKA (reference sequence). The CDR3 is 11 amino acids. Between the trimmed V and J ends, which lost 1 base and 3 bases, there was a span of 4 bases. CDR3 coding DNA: TGCAGTGCTAGAGGCCGCTACGAGCAGTACTTC. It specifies CSARGRYEQYF.

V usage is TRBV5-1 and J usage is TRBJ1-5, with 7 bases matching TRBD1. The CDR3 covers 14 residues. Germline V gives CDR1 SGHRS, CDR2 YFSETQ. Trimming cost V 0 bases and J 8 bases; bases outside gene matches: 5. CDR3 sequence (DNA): TGCGCCAGCAGCTTGGGGACAGGCATTGAGCCCCAGCATTTT. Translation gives CASSLGTGIEPQHF.

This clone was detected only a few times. CDR3 residues: CASSEFGSAGNTIYF. The CDR3 DNA reads as TGTGCCAGCAGCGAGTTCGGGAGCGCTGGAAACACCATATATTTT. V usage is TRBV27 and J usage is TRBJ1-3, with D unclear. Germline V gene lookup returns CDR1 MNHEY and CDR2 SMNVEV (reference sequence). The CDR3 runs to 15 residues. Trimming took off 6 bases at V and 2 bases at J, with 14 bases between the two ends.

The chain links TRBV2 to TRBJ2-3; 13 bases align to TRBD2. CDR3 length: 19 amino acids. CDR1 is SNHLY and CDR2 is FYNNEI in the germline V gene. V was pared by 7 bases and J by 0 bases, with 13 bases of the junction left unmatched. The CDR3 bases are TGTGCCAGCAAAGGGACTAGCGGGATTCCCTGGGGTAGCACAGATACGCAGTATTTT. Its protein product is CASKGTSGIPWGSTDTQYF.

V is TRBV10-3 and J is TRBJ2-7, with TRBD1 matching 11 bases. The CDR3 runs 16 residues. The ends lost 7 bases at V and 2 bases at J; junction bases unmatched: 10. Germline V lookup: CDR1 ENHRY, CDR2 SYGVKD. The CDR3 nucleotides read TGTGCCATCAATTCCCCGGACAGGGGGCCACCCTACGAGCAGTACTTC. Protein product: CAINSPDRGPPYEQYF.

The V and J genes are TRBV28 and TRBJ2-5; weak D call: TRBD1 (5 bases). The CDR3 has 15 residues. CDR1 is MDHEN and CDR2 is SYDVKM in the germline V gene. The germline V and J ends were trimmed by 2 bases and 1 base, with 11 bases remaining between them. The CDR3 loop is CASSLNGAGQETQYF. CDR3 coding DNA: TGTGCCAGCAGTTTAAATGGGGCAGGCCAAGAGACCCAGTACTTC.